The source of this T cell receptor beta chain is a study of blood T cell repertoires in COVID-19 (dated by TCRdb to 2020 to 2022). Broadly, across the study: Samples covering the acute and convalescent phases of COVID-19 were provided by collaborators in the United States, Italy and Spain. The prospective study material was composed of cDNA or gDNA derived from T cells, B-cell-depleted T cells, or PBMCs. Subjects who had been exposed to COVID-19, were actively infected with it, or had recovered from it provided the deeply sampled blood TCRbeta repertoires that made up the dataset. The repertoires were released in a freely available public database meant as a resource for research on the immune response to SARS-CoV-2. The samples were drawn from two sources: the first 160 participants of the ongoing ImmuneRACE study, and 1,000 to 1,500 subjects contributed by 6 global collaborators. A de-identified subject ID, COVID-19 status, age in years and sex were almost always included in the sample metadata. Where available, HLA class I and class II types were obtained from metadata supplied by the sample provider rather than from assay-based typing.

A second Seattle source provided samples from volunteer blood donors who had recovered from COVID-19. Whole blood was collected in K2EDTA tubes by collaborating institutions according to the institutions' own protocols. For TCRbeta analysis, collaborators shipped samples as frozen whole blood, isolated PBMCs, or DNA extracted from either of those sample types. TCRbeta CDR3 regions were amplified from genomic DNA using the immunoSEQ Assay, a bias-controlled multiplex PCR. Per the source publication's procedure: Nucleated cell counts per sample were estimated from amplification of reference gene primers within the assay. Sequence reads were collapsed and filtered to measure the absolute abundance of every unique TCRbeta CDR3 rearrangement. Productive Simpson clonality was computed per sample as the square root of Simpson's diversity index over productive rearrangements. Held by TCRdb, this immuneACCESS table contains in-frame sequences only and omits some clones. Under half of the omission traces to an unresolved V gene where checked; the cause of the rest is unknown. That table supplies the V and J calls and clone size; D and trimming were determined from the DNA. This sample holds approximately 130,000 clones; around 87% were observed only once. The biggest ten clones account for around 17% of the sample.

Summary of the overall study and its limitations: The amount of clinical and demographic metadata varied by source and participant and was provided uncurated.

Comment on this clone: Its antigen is unknown. No much larger clone is present one base from it, and per-base qualities are unavailable.

The germline V gene specifies SGHTA as CDR1 and FQGNSA as CDR2. The CDR3 spans 14 residues, from the cysteine through the phenylalanine. Just the 42-base CDR3 DNA is kept, in frame starting at base 1. Trimmed from V: 5 bases; trimmed from J: 3 bases; junction bases lacking a gene match: 6. The rearrangement joined TRBV7-2 to TRBJ2-5; TRBD2 fits 7 bases in the junction. This sequence originates from a woman aged 45 to 65 who had recovered from COVID-19. The sequencing sample was made of peripheral blood. The CDR3 protein sequence reads: CASSPWTSEETQYF. The DNA sequence is given as TGTGCCAGCAGCCCATGGACTAGTGAAGAGACCCAGTACTTC.